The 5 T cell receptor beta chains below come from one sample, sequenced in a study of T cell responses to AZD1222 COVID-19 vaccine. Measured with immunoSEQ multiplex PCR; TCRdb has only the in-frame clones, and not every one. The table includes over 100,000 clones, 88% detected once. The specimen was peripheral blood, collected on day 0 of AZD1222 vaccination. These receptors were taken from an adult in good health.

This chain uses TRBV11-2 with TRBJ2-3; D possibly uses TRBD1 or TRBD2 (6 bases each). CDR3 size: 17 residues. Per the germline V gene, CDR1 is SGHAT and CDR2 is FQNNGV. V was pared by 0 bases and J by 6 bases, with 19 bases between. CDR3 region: CASSLDPGGGPGDTQYF. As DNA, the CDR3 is TGTGCCAGCAGCTTAGATCCGGGTGGGGGGCCCGGGGATACGCAGTATTTT. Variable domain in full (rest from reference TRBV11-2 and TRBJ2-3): EAGVAQSPRYKIIEKRQSVAFWCNPISGHATLYWYQQILGQGPKLLIQFQNNGVVDDSQLPKDRFSAERLKGVDSTLKIQPAKLEDSAVYLCASSLDPGGGPGDTQYFGPGTRLTVL.

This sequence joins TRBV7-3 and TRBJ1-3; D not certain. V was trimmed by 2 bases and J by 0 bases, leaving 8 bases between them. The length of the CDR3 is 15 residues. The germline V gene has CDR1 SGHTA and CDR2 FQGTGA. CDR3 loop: CASSLRGDSGNTIYF. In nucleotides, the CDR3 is TGTGCCAGCAGCTTACGCGGGGACTCTGGAAACACCATATATTTT.

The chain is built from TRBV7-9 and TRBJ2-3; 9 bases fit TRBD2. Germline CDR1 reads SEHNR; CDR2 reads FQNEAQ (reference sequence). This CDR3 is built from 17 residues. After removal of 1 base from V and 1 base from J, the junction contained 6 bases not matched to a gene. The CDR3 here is CASSLVSSGDGTDTQYF. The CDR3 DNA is TGTGCCAGCAGCTTAGTTTCTAGCGGGGATGGCACAGATACGCAGTATTTT. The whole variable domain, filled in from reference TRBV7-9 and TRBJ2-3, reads DTGVSQNPRHKITKRGQNVTFRCDPISEHNRLYWYRQTLGQGPEFLTYFQNEAQLEKSRLLSDRFSAERPKGSFSTLEIQRTEQGDSAMYLCASSLVSSGDGTDTQYFGPGTRLTVL.

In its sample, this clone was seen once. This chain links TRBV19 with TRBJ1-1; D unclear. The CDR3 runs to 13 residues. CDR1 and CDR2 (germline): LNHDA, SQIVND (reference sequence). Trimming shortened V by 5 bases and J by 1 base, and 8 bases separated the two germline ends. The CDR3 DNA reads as TGTGCCAGTAGTCGCAATACGAACACTGAAGCTTTCTTT. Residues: CASSRNTNTEAFF.

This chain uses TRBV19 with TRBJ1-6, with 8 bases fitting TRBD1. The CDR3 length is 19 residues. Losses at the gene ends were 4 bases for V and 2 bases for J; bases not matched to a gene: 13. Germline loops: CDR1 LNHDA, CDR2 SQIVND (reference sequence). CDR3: CASSTSGQGRRAYNSPLHF. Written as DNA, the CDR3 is TGTGCCAGTAGTACCTCCGGACAGGGCCGACGGGCCTATAATTCACCCCTCCACTTT.